This T cell receptor beta chain was obtained from a study of human T cells and chemical hapten exposure. Study-wide results and caveats: Given that the donors had alopecia, their immune response may differ from that seen in healthy people.

This clonotype was counted at least ten times. Its antigen is unidentified. This CDR3 has 12 residues. The V gene's germline CDR1 is SEHNR and CDR2 FQNEAQ (reference sequence). Trimming left V 5 bases short and J 3 bases short, with 8 bases between. Within the library, unique molecular identifiers were attached to each individual cDNA molecule. TCRdb reprocessed the RACE reads with MiXCR, giving one entry per CDR3 protein. The sample carries about 350,000 distinct CDR3 sequences, 6% to 7% recorded once. Time point meaning: patch test 2, 6 weeks after DPC sensitization. Documented treatment: therapeutic diphenylcyclopropenone sensitization with weekly scalp DPC. At patch-test visits, sampling came before the patch test.

Sequencing was performed on whole blood, taken in connection with sensitization to the hapten diphenylcyclopropenone (DPC). The V and J genes are TRBV7-9 and TRBJ2-7; D call uncertain. This sequence originates from a woman in her late teens or twenties with alopecia areata. Some clones in this sample may be carry-over from other donors' samples. The CDR3 DNA reads TGTGCCAGCAGCCGGGCGGACTACGAGCAGTACTTC. The encoded protein is CASSRADYEQYF. Together with reference TRBV7-9 and TRBJ2-7, the CDR3 gives the full variable domain: DTGVSQNPRHKITKRGQNVTFRCDPISEHNRLYWYRQTLGQGPEFLTYFQNEAQLEKSRLLSDRFSAERPKGSFSTLEIQRTEQGDSAMYLCASSRADYEQYFGPGTRLTVT.